The entry below gives a single TCR beta chain sequence along with its context. Its cognate antigen has yet to be identified. Base qualities are not provided; no much larger clone lies one nucleotide away. This entry belongs to a study of shared T cell receptors in the human thymus (dated by TCRdb to the early 2020s). Broadly, across the study: The study examined how the human thymus generates shared, self-reactive T-cell receptor alpha chains.

Trimming accounts for 2 bases at V and 3 bases at J, while the number of junction bases matched to no gene is 16. The CDR3 runs 18 amino acids, cysteine and phenylalanine included. This entry keeps only the CDR3 DNA: 54 bases, framed from base 1. The germline V gene gives CDR1 as LGHNA and CDR2 as YSLEER. The library was made by the immunoSEQ multiplex PCR assay. Here the immuneACCESS table is served through TCRdb, limited to in-frame sequences with V and J called. Missing clones are a known gap in these copies; in checked studies unresolved V genes cover under half, and the rest lacks a known reason. For this sample there are hundreds of thousands of clones; more than 75% appear just once. The leading ten clones occupy 0.0095% to 0.013% of the sample. The data also belong to a second study, concerning human thymus T cells. The second investigation adds: Immunologically healthy infants undergoing open corrective cardiac surgery for congenital heart defects in Finland were used as donors. Thymus tissue was obtained as surgical resects removed during corrective cardiac surgery. V and J gene segment usage appeared biased in both thymic and peripheral blood repertoires. According to the related research, thymic TCR repertoires were highly overlapping among unrelated individuals. The study characterized TCR alpha and beta repertoires from fewer than 10 infant thymus samples and a few related peripheral blood samples. The cohort included several male and two female infants, with donor ages spanning 7 to 244 days. After being mechanically released from the tissue, thymocytes were kept at -70 degrees C in pellets of roughly 9.5-32 million cells. A QIAsymphony instrument was used to extract genomic DNA from the frozen cell pellets. The immunoSEQ multiplex PCR assay was used to amplify the TCRB and TCRAD loci from a standardized quantity of quality-controlled genomic DNA. The amplicons covered the V(D)J region and were long enough to include the CDR3 and to identify the V and J genes. Through the commercial immunoSEQ service, the amplicons were sequenced on an Illumina platform. Primer bias and sequencing errors were corrected as previously described, and TCRAD and TCRB were defined on the basis of the IMGT database. The repertoires were analysed using immunoSEQ Analyzer 3.0 and VDJTools for basic statistics, V/J segment usage, diversity estimates, rarefaction and pairwise overlap. Chao1, ChaoE, Efron-Thisted, Shannon and inverse Simpson indices were used to estimate diversity, which was also estimated on datasets down-sampled to the smallest sample. Repertoire overlap used strict matching of CDR3 nucleotide sequence, V gene and J gene, with Jaccard-based multidimensional scaling clustering. On average, about 800,000 unique TCRB clonotypes were obtained from thymus samples, compared with about 86,000 from blood samples.

Sequencing input: thymocytes. The V gene is TRBV4-3 and the J gene is TRBJ2-7; the central 7 bases match TRBD1. The TCR sequence derives from a boy under two years old with a congenital heart defect. Donor details come from another sample of the same person, matched by shared clones. Read as DNA, the sequence is TGCGCCAGCAGCCAAAAACAGGGGACCACAGCGTTGGGCTACGAGCAGTACTTC. Its coded protein is CASSQKQGTTALGYEQYF.